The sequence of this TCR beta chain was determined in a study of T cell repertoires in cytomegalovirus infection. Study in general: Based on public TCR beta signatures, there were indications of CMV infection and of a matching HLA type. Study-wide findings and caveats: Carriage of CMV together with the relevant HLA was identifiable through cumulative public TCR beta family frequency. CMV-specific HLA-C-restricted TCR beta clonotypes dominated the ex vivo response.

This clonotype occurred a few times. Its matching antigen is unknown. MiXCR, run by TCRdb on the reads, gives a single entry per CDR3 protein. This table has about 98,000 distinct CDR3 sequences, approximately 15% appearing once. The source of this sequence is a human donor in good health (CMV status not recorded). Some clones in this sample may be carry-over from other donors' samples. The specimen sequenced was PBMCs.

In DNA form, the CDR3 reads TGTGCCAGCAGGACTGACAGGACAGTAGGCTATGGCTACACCTTC. Protein: CASRTDRTVGYGYTF. The chain carries TRBV6-2 or TRBV6-3 and TRBJ1-2, with D possibly TRBD1 on 6 matching bases. The ends were cut back, 6 bases at V and 4 bases at J, with 18 bases in the middle. Looked up from germline, CDR1 is MNHEY and CDR2 is SVGEGT. This CDR3 spans 15 amino acids.